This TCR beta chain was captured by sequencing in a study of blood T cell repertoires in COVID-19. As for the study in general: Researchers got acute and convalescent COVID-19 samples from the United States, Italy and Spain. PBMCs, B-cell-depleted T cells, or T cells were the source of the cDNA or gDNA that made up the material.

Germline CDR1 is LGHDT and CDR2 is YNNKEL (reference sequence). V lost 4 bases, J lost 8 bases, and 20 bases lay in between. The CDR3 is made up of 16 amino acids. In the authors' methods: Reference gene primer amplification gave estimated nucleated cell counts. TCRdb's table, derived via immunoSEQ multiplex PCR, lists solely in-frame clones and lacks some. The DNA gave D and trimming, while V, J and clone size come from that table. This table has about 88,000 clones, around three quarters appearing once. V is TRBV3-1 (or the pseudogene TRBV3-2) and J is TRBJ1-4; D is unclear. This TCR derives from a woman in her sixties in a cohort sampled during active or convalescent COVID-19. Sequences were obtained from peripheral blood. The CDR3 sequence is CASSRRSNSDGEKLFF. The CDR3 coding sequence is TGTGCCAGCAGCCGCCGGAGTAACTCCGACGGGGAAAAACTGTTTTTT.